The 32 T cell receptor beta chains given below trace back to one sample, sequenced in a study of chemoradiotherapy in HPV16-positive cancers (dated by TCRdb to 2021 to 2024). Preparation of the library involved the immunoSEQ multiplex PCR assay. Drawn from immuneACCESS, this table holds only the in-frame rearrangements with V and J called that TCRdb kept. Clones are partly lost; checked studies trace under half to an unresolved V gene and leave the rest unexplained. In all, the sample holds some 2,700 clones, and 70% to 80% of those were seen once. The ten largest clones take up approximately 13% of the sample. Sampling was done from a patient who underwent chemoradiotherapy. These receptor sequences come from a human donor with HPV-associated anogenital cancer.

The gene calls are TRBV6-5 and TRBJ2-1; D not resolved. The CDR3 consists of 11 residues. From germline, CDR1 is MNHEY and CDR2 SVGAGI. Trimming removed 2 bases from V and 10 bases from J, with 6 bases in between. The DNA for the CDR3 is TGTGCCAGCAGTTACGGGCGGGAGCAGTTCTTC. Amino acid sequence: CASSYGREQFF.

This clone occurred once. The CDR3 bases are TGTGCCAGCAGTCAGTACAGGGTTAGCGTTGAAAAACTGTTTTTT. It translates to CASSQYRVSVEKLFF. The chain links TRBV28 to TRBJ1-4, with D perhaps TRBD1 (6 bases). V lost 5 bases and J lost 7, with 17 bases in between. The germline gives CDR1 MDHEN, CDR2 SYDVKM. The CDR3 spans 15 residues.

This chain connects TRBV19 to TRBJ1-3; a possible D gene is TRBD1 (5 bases). This CDR3 contains 14 residues. V dropped 2 bases and J dropped 2 bases, with 7 bases sitting between them. CDR1 is LNHDA and CDR2 is SQIVND in the germline V gene (reference sequence). CDR3 DNA sequence: TGTGCCAGTAGTATACAGGGAGCTGGAAACACCATATATTTT. The encoded protein is CASSIQGAGNTIYF.

The chain carries TRBV4-1 and TRBJ1-5; D is undetermined. This CDR3 is built from 17 residues. Germline V lookup: CDR1 MGHRA, CDR2 YSYEKL. Trimming left V 4 bases short and J 2 bases short, with 18 bases between. The CDR3 coding sequence is TGCGCCAGCAGCCCCATGAGTACGGGGTTCGGCAATCAGCCCCAGCATTTT. Protein: CASSPMSTGFGNQPQHF.

The CDR3 is CASSLQGRGDGNQPQHF. CDR3 DNA sequence: TGTGCCAGCAGTCTCCAGGGCAGGGGGGACGGCAATCAGCCCCAGCATTTT. The genes are TRBV27 and TRBJ1-5; 7 positions agree with TRBD1. The CDR3 totals 17 residues. V dropped 5 bases and J dropped 2; count of bases not matched to a gene: 12. Germline V gene lookup returns CDR1 MNHEY and CDR2 SMNVEV (reference sequence).

The chain is built from TRBV28 and TRBJ1-1, with 8 bases identical to TRBD1. CDR1 and CDR2 (germline): MDHEN, SYDVKM. Trimming removed 4 bases from V and 4 bases from J; junction bases left unmatched: 8. This CDR3 spans 15 amino acids. CDR3 amino acids: CASSSVGQGRTEAFF. CDR3 DNA sequence: TGTGCCAGCAGTTCGGTAGGACAGGGCCGCACTGAAGCTTTCTTT.

This clone showed up just a few times. The V and J genes are TRBV28 and TRBJ2-7, with 11 nucleotides matching TRBD1. There are 16 residues in the CDR3. Germline CDR1 reads MDHEN; CDR2 reads SYDVKM. J lost 4 bases, V lost 3 bases, and 8 bases had no gene match. CDR3 DNA sequence: TGTGCCAGCAGTTTGAACCTCCGGGACAGGGGGTACGAGCAGTACTTC. Its protein is CASSLNLRDRGYEQYF.

The J gene is TRBJ2-3, the V gene TRBV4-2, with 8 bases aligning to TRBD2. V shed 2 bases and J 1 base; nucleotides not matched to a gene: 29. The CDR3 runs 24 residues. Germline CDR1 reads LGHNA; CDR2 reads YNFKEQ. The DNA of the CDR3 is TGTGCCAGCAGCCAAAGAGGACCAAACGTAACTAGCGGTGATCGATATCAAGGCACAGATACGCAGTATTTT. This gives the protein CASSQRGPNVTSGDRYQGTDTQYF.

The rearrangement joins TRBV7-8 to TRBJ1-5; 9 bases align to TRBD1. With V trimmed by 2 bases and J by 6 bases, 8 bases remained unmatched. The germline V gene encodes CDR1 SGHVS and CDR2 FQNEAQ. The CDR3 has 16 residues. The CDR3 protein is CASSLRGQGMGQPQHF. The DNA of the CDR3 is TGTGCCAGCAGCTTAAGGGGACAGGGAATGGGTCAGCCCCAGCATTTT.

This clone was observed a handful of times. The V gene is TRBV13, the J gene TRBJ1-2; a possible D gene is TRBD1 (6 bases). Trimming left V 8 bases short and J 8 bases short, with 15 bases between. Germline values: CDR1 PRHDT, CDR2 FYEKMQ (reference sequence). The CDR3 loop spans 12 amino acids. CDR3 nucleotides: TGTGCCAGCGGGTTGGGGGGCCGGGGCTACACCTTC. Protein sequence: CASGLGGRGYTF.

The J gene is TRBJ2-3, the V gene TRBV14; 9 positions match TRBD1. The CDR3 consists of 16 residues. After removal of 2 bases from V and 3 bases from J, the junction contained 6 bases not matched to a gene. CDR1 and CDR2 from the germline V gene are SGHDN and FVKESK. The CDR3 sequence: CASSQRQGGGTDTQYF. For the CDR3, the DNA is TGTGCCAGCAGCCAACGACAGGGGGGCGGGACAGATACGCAGTATTTT.

The chain uses TRBV7-9 and TRBJ2-4, with D unclear. CDR1 is SEHNR and CDR2 is FQNEAQ in the germline V gene (reference sequence). The CDR3 sequence is 15 residues long. Trimming cost V 5 bases and J 1 base, with 12 bases left between them. CDR3 in DNA: TGTGCCAGCAGCCTCGCCGAGGCTGCCAAAAACATTCAGTACTTC. Translated: CASSLAEAAKNIQYF.

The chain links TRBV19 to TRBJ1-1, with unresolved D. CDR1 is LNHDA and CDR2 is SQIVND in the germline V gene (reference sequence). Trimming pared 5 bases from V and 5 bases from J, leaving 6 bases between. This CDR3 comprises 11 residues. This CDR3 is CASSGWTEAFF. CDR3 nucleotide sequence: TGTGCCAGTAGTGGGTGGACTGAAGCTTTCTTT.

The rearrangement links TRBV2 to TRBJ2-7; tentative D call: TRBD2 (5 bases). CDR3 size: 14 residues. The germline CDR1 and CDR2 sequences are SNHLY and FYNNEI. V was clipped by 6 bases and J by 0 bases, with 12 bases between them. CDR3 nucleotide sequence: TGTGCCAGCAGGTATGGTAGCGACTCCTACGAGCAGTACTTC. Translated, it gives CASRYGSDSYEQYF.

The chain recombines TRBV18 with TRBJ2-6; 9 nucleotides agree with TRBD2. Trimming at V came to 3 bases and at J to 2 bases, leaving 2 bases not matched to a gene. Looked up from germline, CDR1 is KGHSH and CDR2 is LQKENI. The CDR3 runs to 16 residues. The CDR3 protein is CASSPRLAAGANVLTF. The CDR3 DNA sequence: TGTGCCAGCTCACCGAGACTAGCGGCTGGGGCCAACGTCCTGACTTTC.

The V gene is TRBV6-4, the J gene TRBJ2-1; 7 nucleotides match TRBD2. CDR3 length: 15 residues. Trimming at V came to 2 bases and at J to 2 bases, leaving 3 bases not matched to a gene. Germline V gene sequence: CDR1 MRHNA, CDR2 SNTAGT. CDR3 loop: CASSDGLAAYNEQFF. As DNA, the CDR3 is TGTGCCAGCAGTGACGGGCTAGCGGCCTACAATGAGCAGTTCTTC.

This clone was seen more than once but under ten times. The CDR3 nucleotides are TGTGCCAGTAGGACAGGCGGGGAGCTGTTTTTT. It translates to CASRTGGELFF. V usage is TRBV19 and J usage is TRBJ2-2; tentative D call: TRBD1 (6 bases). Germline-derived CDR1 and CDR2 are LNHDA and SQIVND (reference sequence). The length of the CDR3 is 11 residues. V lost 6 bases to trimming and J lost 7 bases, with 6 bases between them. Full variable domain (missing parts from reference TRBV19 and TRBJ2-2): DGGITQSPKYLFRKEGQNVTLSCEQNLNHDAMYWYRQDPGQGLRLIYYSQIVNDFQKGDIAEGYSVSREKKESFPLTVTSAQKNPTAFYLCASRTGGELFFGEGSRLTVL.

The rearrangement uses TRBV29-1 and TRBJ1-1; the match to TRBD1 covers 9 bases. V lost 7 bases to trimming and J lost 5 bases; unmatched junction nucleotides: 11. The CDR3 consists of 14 residues. Germline-derived CDR1 and CDR2 are SQVTM and ANQGSEA. As DNA, the CDR3 is TGCAGCGCTGCCGAGGGGACAGGGAGGACTGAAGCTTTCTTT. Translating gives CSAAEGTGRTEAFF.

This rearrangement joins TRBV30 to TRBJ1-5; D uncertain. Looked up from germline, CDR1 is GTSNPN and CDR2 is SVGIG (reference sequence). The CDR3 totals 13 residues. The germline V and J ends were trimmed by 2 bases and 5 bases, with 10 bases remaining between them. CDR3 residues: CAWSPGLDQPQHF. CDR3 nucleotide sequence: TGTGCCTGGAGTCCAGGACTTGATCAGCCCCAGCATTTT.

The chain is built from TRBV6-5 and TRBJ2-7; D may correspond to TRBD1 or TRBD2 (5 bases each). Germline CDR1 and CDR2: MNHEY and SVGAGI. The CDR3 consists of 14 residues. V lost 5 bases and J 0 bases, leaving 11 bases between the germline ends. In DNA, the CDR3 is TGTGCCAGCAGTCCCGGGACGGGCTCCTACGAGCAGTACTTC. Protein: CASSPGTGSYEQYF.

This chain joins TRBV10-3 and TRBJ2-1; 13 nucleotides align to TRBD2. The V gene end was trimmed by 5 bases and the J gene end by 4 bases; junction bases not matched to a gene: 8. Germline values: CDR1 ENHRY, CDR2 SYGVKD. CDR3 length: 17 amino acids. This CDR3 reads CAISYSGLAGLYNEQFF. Written as DNA, the CDR3 is TGTGCCATCAGTTACTCGGGACTAGCGGGACTATACAATGAGCAGTTCTTC.

This clone came up a few times. This sequence joins TRBV2 and TRBJ1-4, with 9 bases that match TRBD1. Looked up from germline, CDR1 is SNHLY and CDR2 is FYNNEI. The CDR3 is made up of 15 amino acids. After removal of 6 bases from V and 2 bases from J, the junction contained 4 bases not matched to a gene. CDR3 in DNA: TGTGCCAGCAGCGCTGACAGGGGGACTAATGAAAAACTGTTTTTT. Residues: CASSADRGTNEKLFF.

The chain joins TRBV5-1 to TRBJ2-1, with unresolved D. In germline, CDR1 is SGHRS, CDR2 YFSETQ. Deletions cut 5 bases from V and 8 bases from J, with 8 bases between. The CDR3 length is 11 residues. The CDR3 protein is CASRIEDEQFF. In DNA, the CDR3 is TGCGCCAGCAGAATAGAGGATGAGCAGTTCTTC.

The chain joins TRBV4-2 to TRBJ1-1, with unresolved D. The germline gives CDR1 LGHNA, CDR2 YNFKEQ. The CDR3 is 14 residues long. V lost 4 bases and J 0 bases, leaving 9 bases between the germline ends. CDR3 sequence reads: CASSRTFMNTEAFF. CDR3 DNA sequence: TGTGCCAGCAGCCGTACATTTATGAACACTGAAGCTTTCTTT.

The V call is TRBV19, the J call TRBJ2-3; D is perhaps TRBD1 or TRBD2 (5 bases each). The CDR3 length is 15 residues. The germline V gene encodes CDR1 LNHDA and CDR2 SQIVND (reference sequence). V lost 1 base and J lost 2, with 10 bases in between. The chain's CDR3 is CASSIGDGYTDTQYF. The CDR3 DNA is TGTGCCAGTAGTATAGGGGACGGATACACAGATACGCAGTATTTT. Supplemented by reference TRBV19 and TRBJ2-3, the full variable domain reads DGGITQSPKYLFRKEGQNVTLSCEQNLNHDAMYWYRQDPGQGLRLIYYSQIVNDFQKGDIAEGYSVSREKKESFPLTVTSAQKNPTAFYLCASSIGDGYTDTQYFGPGTRLTVL.

The genes are TRBV10-3 and TRBJ2-7; TRBD1 matches 8 bases. The ends lost 6 bases at V and 2 bases at J; junction bases unmatched: 6. This CDR3 contains 14 residues. CDR1 is ENHRY, CDR2 SYGVKD, per germline. Here the CDR3 reads CAISLGQGTYEQYF. For the CDR3, the DNA is TGTGCCATCAGCCTCGGACAGGGTACCTACGAGCAGTACTTC.

The chain combines TRBV2 with TRBJ1-2; weak D call: TRBD1 (5 bases). In germline, CDR1 is SNHLY, CDR2 FYNNEI. V lost 3 bases and J lost 6, with 14 bases in between. The CDR3 runs 14 residues. The CDR3 DNA sequence: TGTGCCAGCAGTGATCGGGACGGGAGGGATGGCTACACCTTC. Residues: CASSDRDGRDGYTF.

This sequence joins TRBV28 and TRBJ1-3, with D tentatively TRBD1 (6 bases). The CDR3 is made up of 13 amino acids. Germline values: CDR1 MDHEN, CDR2 SYDVKM. Trimming removed 9 bases from V and 0 bases from J, with 9 bases in between. CDR3 region: CASLQGSGNTIYF. As DNA, the CDR3 is TGTGCCAGTTTACAGGGCTCTGGAAACACCATATATTTT.

This clone was seen a few times. The genes are TRBV10-3 and TRBJ2-7, with D perhaps matching TRBD1 (5 bases). The germline CDR1 and CDR2 sequences are ENHRY and SYGVKD. The length of the CDR3 is 18 residues. V was cut by 0 bases and J by 2 bases, with 20 bases left in between. The CDR3, as DNA: TGTGCCATCAGTGAGTCGTTAGGTAGGGCAGGGTTCACCTACGAGCAGTACTTC. Translated, it gives CAISESLGRAGFTYEQYF.

V is TRBV6-1 and J is TRBJ2-5; 12 positions match TRBD2. CDR3 size: 15 residues. V was pared by 7 bases and J by 5 bases, with 8 bases of the junction left unmatched. Germline V gene lookup returns CDR1 MNHNS and CDR2 SASEGT. CDR3 coding DNA: TGTGCCAGCACCGAGACTAGCGGGAGAGGGGAGACCCAGTACTTC. Protein sequence: CASTETSGRGETQYF.

This clone appeared a few times. The chain uses TRBV6-5 and TRBJ1-2; 11 bases agree with TRBD1. With 3 bases clipped from V and 2 bases from J, the junction kept 5 bases outside the gene matches. This CDR3 contains 16 residues. Per the germline V gene, CDR1 is MNHEY and CDR2 is SVGAGI. This chain's CDR3 is CASSYSRTGGNYGYTF. The CDR3 DNA reads TGTGCCAGCAGTTATTCCCGGACAGGGGGCAACTATGGCTACACCTTC.

This chain connects TRBV5-1 to TRBJ1-2; D is unclear. The germline CDR1 and CDR2 sequences are SGHRS and YFSETQ. V lost 0 bases, J lost 2 bases, and 11 bases lay in between. CDR3 size: 15 residues. The CDR3 bases are TGCGCCAGCAGCTTGGAGTCAGCCCCGAACTATGGCTACACCTTC. This translates into CASSLESAPNYGYTF.